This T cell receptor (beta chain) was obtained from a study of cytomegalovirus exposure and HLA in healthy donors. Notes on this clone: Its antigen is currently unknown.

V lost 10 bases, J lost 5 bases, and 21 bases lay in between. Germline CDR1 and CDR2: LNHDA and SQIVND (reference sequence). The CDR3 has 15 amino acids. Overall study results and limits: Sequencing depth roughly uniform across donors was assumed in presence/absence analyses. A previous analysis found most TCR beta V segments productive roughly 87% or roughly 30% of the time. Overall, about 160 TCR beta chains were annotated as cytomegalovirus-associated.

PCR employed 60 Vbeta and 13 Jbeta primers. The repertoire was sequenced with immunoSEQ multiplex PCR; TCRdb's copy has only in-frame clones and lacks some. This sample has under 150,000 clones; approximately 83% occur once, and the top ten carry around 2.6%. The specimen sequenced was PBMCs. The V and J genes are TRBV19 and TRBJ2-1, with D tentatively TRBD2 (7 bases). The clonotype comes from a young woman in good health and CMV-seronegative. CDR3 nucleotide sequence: TGTGCCACCGAAGGGGGGGCTTACACAAACAATGAGCAGTTCTTC. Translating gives CATEGGAYTNNEQFF.